The T cell receptor (beta chain) described here comes from a study of T cells in Graves' hyperthyroidism and ophthalmopathy. Study-level background: Peripheral blood samples were taken at initial diagnosis, prior to any treatment.

The V end was cut by 0 bases, the J end by 4 bases, with 11 bases between. The length of the CDR3 is 15 residues. In germline, CDR1 is SGDLS, CDR2 YYNGEE. Calling Graves' hyperthyroidism stable meant ophthalmopathy did not progress within 18 months. A patient was excluded if there was uncontrolled infection, other autoimmune disease, pregnancy or lactation. TCR beta CDR3 regions were amplified from RNA transcripts. A first-round RT-PCR of the TCR CDR3 used the HTBI primer set. TCRdb recomputed calls from the multiplex PCR reads with MiXCR, one row per CDR3 protein. The sample includes fewer than 600,000 distinct CDR3 sequences, roughly 15% of them seen just once.

Material for sequencing was blood. The source is a woman aged 35 to 49 with Graves' hyperthyroidism. The chain recombines TRBV9 with TRBJ1-3; D perhaps matches TRBD1 (6 bases). DNA for the CDR3: TGTGCCAGCAGCGTAGAACAGGGTATAGGAAACACCATATATTTT. It yields the protein CASSVEQGIGNTIYF.